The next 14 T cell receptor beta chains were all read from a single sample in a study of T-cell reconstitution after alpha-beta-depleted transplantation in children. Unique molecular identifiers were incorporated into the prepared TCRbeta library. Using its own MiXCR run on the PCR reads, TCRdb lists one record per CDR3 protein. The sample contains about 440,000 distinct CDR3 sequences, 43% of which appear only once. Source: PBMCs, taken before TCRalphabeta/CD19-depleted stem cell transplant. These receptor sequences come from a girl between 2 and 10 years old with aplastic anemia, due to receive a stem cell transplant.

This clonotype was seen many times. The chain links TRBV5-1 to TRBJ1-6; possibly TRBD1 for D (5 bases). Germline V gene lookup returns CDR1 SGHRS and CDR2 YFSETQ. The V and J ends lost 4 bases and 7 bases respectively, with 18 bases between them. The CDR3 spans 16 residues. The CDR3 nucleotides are TGCGCCAGCAGCCCAGGGACGACGGTGAGGAATTCACCCCTCCACTTT. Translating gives CASSPGTTVRNSPLHF.

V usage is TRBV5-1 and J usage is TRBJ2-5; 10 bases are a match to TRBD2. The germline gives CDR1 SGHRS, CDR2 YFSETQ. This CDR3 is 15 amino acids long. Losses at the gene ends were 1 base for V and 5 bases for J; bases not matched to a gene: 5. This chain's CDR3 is CASSLPSGGGETQYF. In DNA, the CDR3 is TGCGCCAGCAGCTTGCCTAGCGGGGGAGGTGAGACCCAGTACTTC.

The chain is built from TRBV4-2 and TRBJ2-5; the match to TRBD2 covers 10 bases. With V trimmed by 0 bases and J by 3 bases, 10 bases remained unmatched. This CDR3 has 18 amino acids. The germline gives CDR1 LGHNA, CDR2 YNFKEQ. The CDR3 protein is CASSQDGLAGVVEETQYF. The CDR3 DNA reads TGTGCCAGCAGCCAAGACGGGCTAGCGGGAGTCGTGGAAGAGACCCAGTACTTC.

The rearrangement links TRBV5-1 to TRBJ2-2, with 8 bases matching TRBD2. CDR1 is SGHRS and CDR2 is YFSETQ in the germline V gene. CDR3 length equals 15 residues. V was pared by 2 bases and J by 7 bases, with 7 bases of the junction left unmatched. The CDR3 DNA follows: TGCGCCAGCAGCTTCCTATCAAGCGGGAGCGGGGAGCTGTTTTTT. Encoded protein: CASSFLSSGSGELFF. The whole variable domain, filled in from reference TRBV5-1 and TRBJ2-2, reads KAGVTQTPRYLIKTRGQQVTLSCSPISGHRSVSWYQQTPGQGLQFLFEYFSETQRNKGNFPGRFSGRQFSNSRSEMNVSTLELGDSALYLCASSFLSSGSGELFFGEGSRLTVL.

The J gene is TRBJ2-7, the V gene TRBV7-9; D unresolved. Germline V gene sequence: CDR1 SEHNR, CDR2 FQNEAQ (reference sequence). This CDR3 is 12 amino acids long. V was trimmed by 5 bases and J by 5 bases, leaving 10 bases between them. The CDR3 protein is CASSRSADEQYF. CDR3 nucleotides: TGTGCCAGCAGCCGTTCGGCCGACGAGCAGTACTTC.

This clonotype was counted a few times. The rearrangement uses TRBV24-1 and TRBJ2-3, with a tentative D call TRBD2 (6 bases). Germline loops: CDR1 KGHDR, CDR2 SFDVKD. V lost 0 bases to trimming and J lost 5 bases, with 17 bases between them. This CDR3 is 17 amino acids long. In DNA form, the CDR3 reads TGTGCCACCAGTGATTTGTCCGGGACTCCCTACCAAGATACGCAGTATTTT. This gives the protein CATSDLSGTPYQDTQYF.

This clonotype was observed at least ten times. The chain's CDR3 is CASSFFQNNQPQHF. The CDR3 region has the DNA TGTGCCAGCAGTTTTTTCCAAAACAATCAGCCCCAGCATTTT. The chain combines TRBV12-3 or TRBV12-4 with TRBJ1-5, with D unclear. Trimming removed 3 bases at V and 3 bases at J, with 9 bases between. The CDR3 has 14 residues.

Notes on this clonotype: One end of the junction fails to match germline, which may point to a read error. The chain's CDR3 is CASSLGPGTGVNDQPQPF. CDR3 bases: TGTGCCAGCAGTTTAGGTCCCGGGACAGGGGTGAATGATCAGCCCCAGCCTTTT. The chain uses TRBV12-3 or TRBV12-4 and TRBJ1-5; 10 nucleotides agree with TRBD1. This CDR3 spans 18 amino acids.

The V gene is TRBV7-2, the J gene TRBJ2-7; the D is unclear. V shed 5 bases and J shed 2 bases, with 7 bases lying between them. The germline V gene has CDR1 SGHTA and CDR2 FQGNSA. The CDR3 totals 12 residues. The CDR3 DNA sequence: TGTGCCAGCAGCCCGAAGCCCTACGAGCAGTACTTC. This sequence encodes CASSPKPYEQYF.

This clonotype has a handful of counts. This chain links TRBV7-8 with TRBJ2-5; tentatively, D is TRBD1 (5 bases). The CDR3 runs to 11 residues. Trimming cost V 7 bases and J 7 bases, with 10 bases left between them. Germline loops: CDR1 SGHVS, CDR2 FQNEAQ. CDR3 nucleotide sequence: TGTGCCAGCACAGGGTTCGGGACCCAGTACTTC. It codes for CASTGFGTQYF.

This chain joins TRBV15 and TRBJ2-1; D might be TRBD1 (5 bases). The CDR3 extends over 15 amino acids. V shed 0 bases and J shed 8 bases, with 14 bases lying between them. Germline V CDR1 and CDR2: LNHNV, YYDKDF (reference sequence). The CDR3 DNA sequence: TGTGCCACCAGCAGAGATAGGGGATGGTTCGATGAGCAGTTCTTC. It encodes CATSRDRGWFDEQFF.

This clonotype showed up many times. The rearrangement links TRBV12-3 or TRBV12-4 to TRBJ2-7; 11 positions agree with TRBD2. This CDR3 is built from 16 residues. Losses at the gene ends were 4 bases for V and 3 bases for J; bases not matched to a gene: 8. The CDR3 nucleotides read TGTGCCAGCAGTTCCGGGACTAGCGGAGGTAACTACGAGCAGTACTTC. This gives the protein CASSSGTSGGNYEQYF.

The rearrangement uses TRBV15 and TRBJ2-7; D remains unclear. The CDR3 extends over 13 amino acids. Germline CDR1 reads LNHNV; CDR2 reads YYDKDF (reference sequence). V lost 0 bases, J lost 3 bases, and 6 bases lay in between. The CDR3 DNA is TGTGCCACCAGCAGAGAAGGAGTCTACGAGCAGTACTTC. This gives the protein CATSREGVYEQYF.

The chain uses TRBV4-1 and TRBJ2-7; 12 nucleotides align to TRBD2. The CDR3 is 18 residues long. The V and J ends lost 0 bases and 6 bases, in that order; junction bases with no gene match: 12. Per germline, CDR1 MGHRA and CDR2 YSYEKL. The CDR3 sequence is CASSQEFGLAGGLREQYF. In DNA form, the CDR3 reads TGCGCCAGCAGCCAAGAATTCGGGCTAGCGGGAGGGCTGCGCGAGCAGTACTTC.